This TCR beta chain was recovered during a study of blood T cell repertoires in COVID-19. The wider study: The samples span acute and convalescent COVID-19 from the United States, Italy and Spain. In each case, the material was cDNA or gDNA derived from T cells, B-cell-depleted T cells, or PBMCs.

V shed 1 base and J shed 11 bases, with 12 bases lying between them. The CDR3 totals 13 residues. The germline CDR1 and CDR2 sequences are LNHNV and YYDKDF (reference sequence). Authors' processing steps: The authors estimated nucleated cell counts from reference gene primer amplification. The repertoire was sequenced with immunoSEQ multiplex PCR; TCRdb's copy has only in-frame clones and lacks some. V, J and clone size reflect that table, while D and trimming were determined from the DNA. The table has about 83,000 clones, 87% seen once. V gene TRBV15 combines with J gene TRBJ1-5; D call uncertain. The specimen was peripheral blood. The sequence was obtained from a woman between 45 and 60 years old with active or convalescent COVID-19. In DNA form, the CDR3 reads TGTGCCACCAGCAGAGTGGAGTCCCTAGCCCAGCATTTT. Its translation is CATSRVESLAQHF.